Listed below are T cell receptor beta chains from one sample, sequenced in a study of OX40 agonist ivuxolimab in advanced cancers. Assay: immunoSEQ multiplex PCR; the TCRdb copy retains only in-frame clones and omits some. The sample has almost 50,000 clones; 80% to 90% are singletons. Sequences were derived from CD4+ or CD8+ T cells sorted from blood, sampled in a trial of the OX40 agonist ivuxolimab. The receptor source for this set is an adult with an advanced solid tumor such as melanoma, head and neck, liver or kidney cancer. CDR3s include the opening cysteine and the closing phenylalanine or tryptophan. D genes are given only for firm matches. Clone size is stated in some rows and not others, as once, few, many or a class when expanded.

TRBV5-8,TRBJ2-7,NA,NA,CASSKQTGFEQYF,TGTGCCAGCAGCAAACAAACAGGGTTCGAGCAGTACTTC
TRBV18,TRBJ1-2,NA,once,CASSPRRAYGYTF,TGTGCCAGCTCACCACGGAGGGCCTATGGCTACACCTTC
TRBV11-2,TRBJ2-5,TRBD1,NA,CASSLQGERTETQYF,TGTGCCAGCAGCTTACAGGGGGAGCGGACAGAGACCCAGTACTTC
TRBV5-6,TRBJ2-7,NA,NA,CASSPRGASYEQYF,TGTGCCAGCAGCCCGCGCGGCGCCTCCTACGAGCAGTACTTC
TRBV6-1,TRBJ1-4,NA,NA,CASSENREEKLFF,TGTGCCAGCAGTGAAAACCGTGAGGAAAAACTGTTTTTT
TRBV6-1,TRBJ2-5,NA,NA,CASSMGTRETQYF,TGTGCCAGCAGTATGGGGACCCGGGAGACCCAGTACTTC
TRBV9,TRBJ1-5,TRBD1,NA,CASSVDRVRGNQPQHF,TGTGCCAGCAGCGTCGACAGGGTCCGAGGCAATCAGCCCCAGCATTTT
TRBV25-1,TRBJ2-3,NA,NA,CASIATDTQYF,TGTGCCAGCATCGCGACAGATACGCAGTATTTT
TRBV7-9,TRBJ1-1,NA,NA,CASSSAGAFF,TGTGCCAGCAGCTCTGCGGGAGCTTTCTTT
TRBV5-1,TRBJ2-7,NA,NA,CASSLDGQSYEQYF,TGCGCCAGCAGCTTGGATGGGCAGTCCTACGAGCAGTACTTC
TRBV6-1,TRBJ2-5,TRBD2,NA,CASSGLAGPWETQYF,TGTGCCAGCAGCGGACTAGCGGGGCCTTGGGAGACCCAGTACTTC
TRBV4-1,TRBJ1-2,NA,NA,CASSPTTGSLVYGYTF,TGCGCCAGCAGCCCAACAACGGGGTCCTTAGTCTATGGCTACACCTTC
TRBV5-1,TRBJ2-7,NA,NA,CASSSEGGGEQYF,TGCGCCAGCAGTTCGGAAGGAGGGGGCGAGCAGTACTTC
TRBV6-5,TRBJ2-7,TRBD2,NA,CASSLAGEGYEQYF,TGTGCCAGCAGCTTAGCGGGAGAAGGCTACGAGCAGTACTTC
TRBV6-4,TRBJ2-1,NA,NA,CASSQWAGLDEQFF,TGTGCCAGCAGCCAATGGGCGGGACTCGATGAGCAGTTCTTC
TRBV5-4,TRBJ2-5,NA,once,CASSLVGKVEETQYF,TGTGCCAGCAGCTTGGTTGGGAAGGTAGAAGAGACCCAGTACTTC
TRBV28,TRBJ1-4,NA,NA,CASSPDRGSNEKLFF,TGTGCCAGCAGTCCCGATAGGGGCTCTAATGAAAAACTGTTTTTT
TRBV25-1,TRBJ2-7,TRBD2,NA,CASGSGRAVSYEQYF,TGTGCCAGCGGTAGCGGGAGGGCCGTCTCCTACGAGCAGTACTTC
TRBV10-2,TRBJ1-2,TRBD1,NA,CASSLTGNYGYTF,TGCGCCAGCAGTTTGACAGGGAACTATGGCTACACCTTC
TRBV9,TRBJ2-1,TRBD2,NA,CASSVVASGVYGGEQFF,TGTGCCAGCAGCGTAGTGGCTAGCGGGGTCTACGGGGGTGAGCAGTTCTTC
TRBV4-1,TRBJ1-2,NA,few,CASSQTGDGYGYTF,TGCGCCAGCAGCCAAACAGGTGATGGGTATGGCTACACCTTC
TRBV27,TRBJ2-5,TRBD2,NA,CASSSLAGGQTQYF,TGTGCCAGCAGTTCCTTAGCGGGAGGACAGACCCAGTACTTC
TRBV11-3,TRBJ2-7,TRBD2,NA,CASSLERSGTHSYEQYF,TGTGCCAGCAGCTTAGAACGTAGCGGGACCCATTCCTACGAGCAGTACTTC
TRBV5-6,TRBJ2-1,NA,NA,CASNPRAHHNEQFF,TGTGCCAGCAATCCCAGGGCCCACCACAATGAGCAGTTCTTC
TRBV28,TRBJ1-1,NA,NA,CASSLTRAAFF,TGTGCCAGCAGTTTAACGAGGGCAGCTTTCTTT
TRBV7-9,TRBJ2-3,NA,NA,CASSSGGLHTQYF,TGTGCCAGCAGCTCCGGGGGACTTCATACGCAGTATTTT
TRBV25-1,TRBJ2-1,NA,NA,CASSGEAGDYPYNEQFF,TGTGCCAGCAGCGGTGAGGCGGGTGATTACCCCTACAATGAGCAGTTCTTC
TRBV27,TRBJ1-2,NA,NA,CASSSSRVGGGSGYTF,TGTGCCAGCAGTTCCTCCCGTGTAGGGGGGGGAAGTGGCTACACCTTC
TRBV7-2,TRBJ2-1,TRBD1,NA,CASSFRTGGSNEQFF,TGTGCCAGCAGCTTTCGGACAGGGGGCTCGAATGAGCAGTTCTTC
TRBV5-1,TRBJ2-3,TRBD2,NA,CASSFEAGGTDTQYF,TGCGCCAGCAGCTTCGAAGCGGGGGGAACAGATACGCAGTATTTT
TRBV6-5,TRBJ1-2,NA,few,CASSYSFGNLYGYTF,TGTGCCAGCAGTTACTCGTTCGGGAACCTCTATGGCTACACCTTC
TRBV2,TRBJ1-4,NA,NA,CASKASVPANEKLFF,TGTGCCAGCAAAGCTAGTGTCCCCGCTAATGAAAAACTGTTTTTT
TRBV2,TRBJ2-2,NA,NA,CASSEFGATGELFF,TGTGCCAGCAGTGAGTTTGGAGCCACCGGGGAGCTGTTTTTT
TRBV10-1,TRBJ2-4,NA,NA,CASSESRLIDNIQYF,TGCGCCAGCAGTGAGTCGAGGCTAATAGACAACATTCAGTACTTC
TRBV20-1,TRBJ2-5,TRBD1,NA,CRGTGIETQYF,TGCAGGGGGACAGGGATTGAGACCCAGTACTTC
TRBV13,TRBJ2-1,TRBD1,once,CASSLDRGVNNEQFF,TGTGCCAGCAGCTTGGACAGGGGGGTGAACAATGAGCAGTTCTTC
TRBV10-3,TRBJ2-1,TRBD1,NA,CAISGLDRGRDEQFF,TGTGCCATCAGTGGGTTGGACAGGGGGCGGGATGAGCAGTTCTTC
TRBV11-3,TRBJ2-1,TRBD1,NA,CASRPTGGNEQFF,TGTGCCAGCAGGCCCACAGGGGGAAATGAGCAGTTCTTC
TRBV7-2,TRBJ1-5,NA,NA,CASSLRLPNQPQHF,TGTGCCAGCAGCTTACGCTTACCCAATCAGCCCCAGCATTTT
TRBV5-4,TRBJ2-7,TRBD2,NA,CASSGGLADYEQYF,TGTGCCAGCAGCGGGGGACTAGCGGATTACGAGCAGTACTTC
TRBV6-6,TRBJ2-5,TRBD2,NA,CASAGLGLETQYF,TGTGCCAGCGCGGGACTAGGACTGGAGACCCAGTACTTC
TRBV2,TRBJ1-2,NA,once,CASRSIWDYGYTF,TGTGCCAGCAGGAGTATCTGGGACTATGGCTACACCTTC
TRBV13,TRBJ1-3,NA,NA,CASSEGPLGSGNTIYF,TGTGCCAGCAGCGAGGGACCGCTCGGCTCTGGAAACACCATATATTTT
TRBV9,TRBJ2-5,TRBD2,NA,CASSVTAGGMSEQYF,TGTGCCAGCAGCGTTACAGCGGGAGGAATGAGTGAGCAGTACTTC
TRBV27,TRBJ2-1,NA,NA,CASSLGNEQFF,TGTGCCAGCAGTTTAGGGAATGAGCAGTTCTTC
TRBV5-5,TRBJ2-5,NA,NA,CASSFWGEETQYF,TGTGCCAGCAGCTTCTGGGGAGAGGAGACCCAGTACTTC
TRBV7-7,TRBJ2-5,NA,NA,CASSLGGAGTPQETQYF,TGTGCTAGCAGCTTAGGGGGGGCCGGGACACCTCAAGAGACCCAGTACTTC
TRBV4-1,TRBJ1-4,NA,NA,CASSQLGGEEKLFF,TGCGCCAGCAGCCAACTTGGGGGGGAAGAAAAACTGTTTTTT
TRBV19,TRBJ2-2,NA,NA,CASSATGGTGELFF,TGTGCCAGTAGTGCCACGGGCGGGACCGGGGAGCTGTTTTTT
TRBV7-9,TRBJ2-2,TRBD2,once,CASSLVAGPGELFF,TGTGCCAGCAGCTTGGTAGCGGGTCCCGGGGAGCTGTTTTTT
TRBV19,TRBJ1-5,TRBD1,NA,CASSPGTGGSNQPQHF,TGTGCCAGTAGTCCCGGGACAGGGGGTAGCAATCAGCCCCAGCATTTT
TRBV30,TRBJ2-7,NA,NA,CAWSFDGSRLTSHEQYF,TGTGCCTGGAGCTTCGACGGATCTAGACTCACCTCTCACGAGCAGTACTTC
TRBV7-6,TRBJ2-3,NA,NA,CASSAPSTDTQYF,TGTGCCAGCAGCGCACCTAGCACAGATACGCAGTATTTT
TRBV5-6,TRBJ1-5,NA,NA,CASSSRGPSQPQHF,TGTGCCAGCAGCTCCAGGGGTCCCAGTCAGCCCCAGCATTTT
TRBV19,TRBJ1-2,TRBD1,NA,CASSMGQFYGYTF,TGTGCCAGTAGTATGGGACAGTTCTATGGCTACACCTTC
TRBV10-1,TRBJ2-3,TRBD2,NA,CASSLTSADTQYF,TGCGCCAGCAGTTTGACTAGCGCAGATACGCAGTATTTT
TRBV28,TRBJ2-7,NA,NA,CASSFEGQGYEQYF,TGTGCCAGCAGCTTCGAGGGGCAGGGCTACGAGCAGTACTTC
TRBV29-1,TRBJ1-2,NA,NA,CSVERGVNYGYTF,TGCAGCGTTGAGAGGGGGGTTAACTATGGCTACACCTTC
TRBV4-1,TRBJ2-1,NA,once,CASSQEGGGNDNEQFF,TGCGCCAGCAGCCAAGAGGGAGGGGGCAACGACAATGAGCAGTTCTTC